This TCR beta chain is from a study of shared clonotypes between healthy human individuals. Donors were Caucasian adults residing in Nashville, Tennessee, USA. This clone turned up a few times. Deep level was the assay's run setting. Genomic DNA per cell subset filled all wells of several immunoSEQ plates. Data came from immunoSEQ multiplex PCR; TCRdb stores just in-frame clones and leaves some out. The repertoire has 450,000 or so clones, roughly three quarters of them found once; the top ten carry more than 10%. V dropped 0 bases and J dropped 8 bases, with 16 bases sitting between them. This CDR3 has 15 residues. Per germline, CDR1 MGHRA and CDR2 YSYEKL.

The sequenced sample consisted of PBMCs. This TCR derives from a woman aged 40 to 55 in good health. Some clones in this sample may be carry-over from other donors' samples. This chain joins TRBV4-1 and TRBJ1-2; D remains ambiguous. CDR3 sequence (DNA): TGCGCCAGCAGCCAAGAGACAAGGTTGCGTCGAGGCTACACCTTC. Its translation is CASSQETRLRRGYTF.